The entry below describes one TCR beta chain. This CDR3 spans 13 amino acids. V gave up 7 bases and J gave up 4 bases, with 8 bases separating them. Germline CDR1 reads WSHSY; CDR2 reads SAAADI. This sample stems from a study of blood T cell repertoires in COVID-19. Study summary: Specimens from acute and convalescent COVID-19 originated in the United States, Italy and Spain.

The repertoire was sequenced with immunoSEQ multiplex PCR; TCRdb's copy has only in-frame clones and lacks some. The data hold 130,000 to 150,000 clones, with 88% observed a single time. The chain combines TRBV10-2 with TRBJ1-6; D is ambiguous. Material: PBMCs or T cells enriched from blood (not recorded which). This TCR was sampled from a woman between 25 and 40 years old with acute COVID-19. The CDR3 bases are TGCGCCAGCATGGGGAGATATAATTCACCCCTCCACTTT. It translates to CASMGRYNSPLHF.